What follows is one T cell receptor beta chain and its context. This clonotype was recorded many times. This receptor's antigen is unknown. No base quality values were provided; no much bigger clone lies one nucleotide off. V was cut back by 5 bases and J by 1 base, leaving a gap of 11 bases between them. CDR1 SSHAT and CDR2 FNYEAQ were looked up in the germline V gene (reference sequence). From the cysteine up to the phenylalanine, the CDR3 has a length of 15 residues. Only the CDR3 part of the read is kept: 45 bases, read in frame from the first base. For the unsorted PBMC libraries, 2 million PBMCs were stored in RNAlater at -80 degrees C until RNA extraction and were used to generate the libraries. Multiple sclerosis patients were enrolled in a US clinical protocol under which disease progression was evaluated by magnetic resonance imaging. Peripheral blood underwent Ficoll-Hypaque density gradient centrifugation to isolate PBMCs, which were then cryopreserved in liquid nitrogen.

The data derive from a study of neurological immune-mediated disorders (dated by TCRdb to the late 2010s). For context, the study as a whole: Among the approximately 35 multiple sclerosis patients, relapsing-remitting MS accounted for approximately 31 and secondary progressive MS accounted for 3. Peripheral blood TCR-beta repertoires from patients with HTLV-I-associated myelopathy (HAM/TSP), patients with multiple sclerosis, and healthy controls were compared in the study using UMI-based sequencing. The 106 TCR-beta libraries covered PBMC samples along with longitudinal samples, technical triplicates, and paired sorted CD4+ and CD8+ T-cell subsets. The cohort was made up of 60 to 75 subjects, consisting of 15 or so HAM/TSP patients, 34 multiple sclerosis patients and around 20 healthy controls.

cDNA was synthesized by template-switch 5'RACE using a primer carrying a 10-nucleotide random unique molecular identifier by which each TCR transcript was tagged. Every sequencing run yielded over 170 million TCR-beta sequences covering 15-18 subjects. The RNeasy kit was used for extraction of total RNA. The KAPA Real-time Library Amplification kit was used to amplify TCR-beta VDJ regions with primers targeting the TCR constant region and the 5'RACE anchor. Sample indexes and Illumina adaptors were added in a first PCR, after which library yield was increased in a second PCR. After purification with Ampure beads, the TCR product of roughly 650 bp was size-selected on a 2% E-gel SizeSelection system. Before pooling, library quality was checked on a Bioanalyzer, concentration was measured with Qubit, and libraries were quantified with the Kapa Library Quantification kit. An Illumina HiSeq 2500 sequenced the libraries paired-end 2 x 150 bp. To increase sequence diversity, 25-30% phiX was spiked into each library pool. In the authors' own workflow: The quality-filtered reads were processed with the UMI-based MiGEC pipeline, whose error correction step removed more than 85% of the raw TCR sequences. IMGT germline references were used for alignment of VDJ genes, and clonotypes were defined by a unique CDR3 amino acid sequence together with V-J genes. Clonal expansion, Shannon diversity, and CDR3 relatedness (CalcPairwiseDistances, ClusterSamples) were evaluated with VDJtools, and phylogenetic trees were built with CLCbio workbench. A clone was classed as expanded if it had 8 or more unique UMIs, a cutoff based on coefficient-of-variation modelling across technical triplicates. TCRdb reanalyzed the raw reads on its own, using fastp at Q25 for trimming and MiXCR for clone calling, and kept in-frame beta chains. Each entry is one CDR3 protein sequence, shown with its most common DNA and genes. The V and J calls here are based on TCRdb, not the publication. This sample gives about 120,000 distinct CDR3 sequences in total; approximately 3.2% of them show up just once. The ten largest clonotypes hold 1.3% of the sample.

Paper-wide results and their limitations: No identical CDR3 amino acid sequences were found to be shared among expanded clones across subjects, suggesting that TCR-beta repertoires were private in all groups. Repertoires from 18 of 34 MS patients were grouped by phylogenetic analysis into a cluster of related CDR3 sequences, suggesting a possible repertoire-level signature. TCR clonal expansion was highest in HAM/TSP patients and lowest in MS patients, with MS patients falling below even healthy controls. The MS cluster showed no association with clinical or MRI features, and the authors stated that larger cohorts are needed.

The rearrangement joined TRBV7-7 to TRBJ2-2, with the D assignment possibly TRBD1 or TRBD2, given 5 matching bases for each. This TCR came from a woman aged 25 to 39 with multiple sclerosis. The sequenced material came from PBMCs. This receptor has the CDR3 CASSRGVGNTGELFF. The bases are TGTGCCAGCAGCCGAGGGGTGGGGAACACCGGGGAGCTGTTTTTT.